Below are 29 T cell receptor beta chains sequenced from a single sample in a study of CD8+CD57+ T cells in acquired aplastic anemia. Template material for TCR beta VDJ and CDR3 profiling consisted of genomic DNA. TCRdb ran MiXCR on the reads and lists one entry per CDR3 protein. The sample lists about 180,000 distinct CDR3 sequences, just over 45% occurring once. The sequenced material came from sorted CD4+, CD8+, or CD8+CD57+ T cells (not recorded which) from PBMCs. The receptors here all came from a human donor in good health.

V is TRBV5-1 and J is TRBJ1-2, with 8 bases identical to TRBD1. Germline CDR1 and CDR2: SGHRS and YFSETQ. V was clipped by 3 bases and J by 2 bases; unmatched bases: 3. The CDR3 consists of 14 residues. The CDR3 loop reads CASSWGQDNYGYTF. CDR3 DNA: TGCGCCAGCAGCTGGGGACAGGACAACTATGGCTACACCTTC.

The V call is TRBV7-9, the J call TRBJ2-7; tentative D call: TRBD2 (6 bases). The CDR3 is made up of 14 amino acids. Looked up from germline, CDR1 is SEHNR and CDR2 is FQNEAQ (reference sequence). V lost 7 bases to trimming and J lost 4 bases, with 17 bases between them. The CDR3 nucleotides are TGTGCCAGCACCCTACGGGGGTTGCCATACGAGCAGTACTTC. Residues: CASTLRGLPYEQYF.

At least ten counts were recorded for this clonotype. The CDR3 reads CASSLEGLNNSPLHF. CDR3 DNA: TGTGCCAGCAGTTTAGAGGGTCTCAATAATTCACCCCTCCACTTT. V usage is TRBV28 and J usage is TRBJ1-6; D is unresolved. The CDR3 runs 15 residues. Germline CDR1 and CDR2: MDHEN and SYDVKM. V was trimmed by 2 bases and J by 5 bases, leaving 10 bases between them.

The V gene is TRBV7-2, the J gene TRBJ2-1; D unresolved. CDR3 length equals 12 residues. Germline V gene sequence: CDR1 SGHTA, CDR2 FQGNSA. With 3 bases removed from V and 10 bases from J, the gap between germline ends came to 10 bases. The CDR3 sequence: CASSLIGGEQFF. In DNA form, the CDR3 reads TGTGCCAGCAGCTTGATAGGCGGCGAGCAGTTCTTC.

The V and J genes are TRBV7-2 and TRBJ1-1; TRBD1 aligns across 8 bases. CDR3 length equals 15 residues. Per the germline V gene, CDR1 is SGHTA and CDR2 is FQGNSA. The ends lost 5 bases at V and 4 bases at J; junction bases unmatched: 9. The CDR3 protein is CASSQGQGIGTEAFF. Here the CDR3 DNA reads TGTGCCAGCAGCCAAGGACAGGGAATAGGCACTGAAGCTTTCTTT.

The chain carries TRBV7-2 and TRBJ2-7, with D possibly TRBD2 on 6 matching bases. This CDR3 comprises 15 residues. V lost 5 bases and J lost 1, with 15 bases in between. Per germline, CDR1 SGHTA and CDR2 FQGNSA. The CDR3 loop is CASSTTLGGSYEQYF. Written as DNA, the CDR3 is TGTGCCAGCAGCACCACGCTCGGAGGGTCCTACGAGCAGTACTTC. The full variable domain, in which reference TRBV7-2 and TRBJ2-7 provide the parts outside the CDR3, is GAGVSQSPSNKVTEKGKDVELRCDPISGHTALYWYRQSLGQGLEFLIYFQGNSAPDKSGLPSDRFSAERTGGSVSTLTIQRTQQEDSAVYLCASSTTLGGSYEQYFGPGTRLTVT.

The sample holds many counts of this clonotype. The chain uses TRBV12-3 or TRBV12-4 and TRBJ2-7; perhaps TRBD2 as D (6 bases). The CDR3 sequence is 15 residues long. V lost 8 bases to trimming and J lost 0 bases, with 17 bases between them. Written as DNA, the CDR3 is TGTGCCAGCGGCCGCGGGGCAGGGCTCTCCTACGAGCAGTACTTC. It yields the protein CASGRGAGLSYEQYF.

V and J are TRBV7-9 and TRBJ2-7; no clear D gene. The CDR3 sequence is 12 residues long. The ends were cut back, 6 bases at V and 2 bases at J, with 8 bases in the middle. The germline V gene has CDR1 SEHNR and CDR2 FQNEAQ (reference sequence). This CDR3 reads CASSNRAYEQYF. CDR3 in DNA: TGTGCCAGCAGTAATAGGGCCTACGAGCAGTACTTC.

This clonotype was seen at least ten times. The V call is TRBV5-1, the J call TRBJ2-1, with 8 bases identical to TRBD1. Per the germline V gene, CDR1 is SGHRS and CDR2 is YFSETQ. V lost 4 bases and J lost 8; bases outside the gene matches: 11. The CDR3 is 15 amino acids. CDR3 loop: CASSPSDRVGDEQFF. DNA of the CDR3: TGCGCCAGCAGCCCGTCGGACAGGGTTGGCGATGAGCAGTTCTTC.

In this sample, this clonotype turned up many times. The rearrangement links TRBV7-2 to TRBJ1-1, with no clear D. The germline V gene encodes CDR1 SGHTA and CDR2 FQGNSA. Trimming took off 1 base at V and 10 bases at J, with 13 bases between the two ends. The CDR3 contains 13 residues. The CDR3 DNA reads TGTGCCAGCAGCTTAGACCCCTACACCCGAGCTTTCTTT. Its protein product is CASSLDPYTRAFF. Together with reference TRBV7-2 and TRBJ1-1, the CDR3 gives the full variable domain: GAGVSQSPSNKVTEKGKDVELRCDPISGHTALYWYRQSLGQGLEFLIYFQGNSAPDKSGLPSDRFSAERTGGSVSTLTIQRTQQEDSAVYLCASSLDPYTRAFFGQGTRLTVV.

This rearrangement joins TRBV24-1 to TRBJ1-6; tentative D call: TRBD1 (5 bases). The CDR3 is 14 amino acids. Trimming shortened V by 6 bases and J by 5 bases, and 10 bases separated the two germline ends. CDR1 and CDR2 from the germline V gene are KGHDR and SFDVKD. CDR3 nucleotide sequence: TGTGCCACCAGTATGGGGCGGGATAATTCACCCCTCCACTTT. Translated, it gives CATSMGRDNSPLHF.

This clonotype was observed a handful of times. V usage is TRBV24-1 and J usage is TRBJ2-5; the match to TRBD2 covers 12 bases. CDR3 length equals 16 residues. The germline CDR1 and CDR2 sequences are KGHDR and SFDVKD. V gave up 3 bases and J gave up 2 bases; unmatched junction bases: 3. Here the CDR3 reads CATSDPGLAGQETQYF. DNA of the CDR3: TGTGCCACCAGTGATCCGGGACTAGCGGGTCAAGAGACCCAGTACTTC.

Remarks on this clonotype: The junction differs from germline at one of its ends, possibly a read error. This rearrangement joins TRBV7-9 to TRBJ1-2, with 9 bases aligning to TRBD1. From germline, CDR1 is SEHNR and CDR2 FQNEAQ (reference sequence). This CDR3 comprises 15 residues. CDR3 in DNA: TGTGCCAGCAGCGCTCCGGGACAGGGAAACTCTGGCTACACCTTC. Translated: CASSAPGQGNSGYTF.

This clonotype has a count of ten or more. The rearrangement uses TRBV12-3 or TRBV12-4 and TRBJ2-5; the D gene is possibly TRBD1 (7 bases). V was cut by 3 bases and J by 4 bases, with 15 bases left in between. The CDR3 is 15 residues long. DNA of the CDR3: TGTGCCAGCAGTTTGCAGGGGGTCGGGGGAGAGACCCAGTACTTC. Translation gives CASSLQGVGGETQYF.

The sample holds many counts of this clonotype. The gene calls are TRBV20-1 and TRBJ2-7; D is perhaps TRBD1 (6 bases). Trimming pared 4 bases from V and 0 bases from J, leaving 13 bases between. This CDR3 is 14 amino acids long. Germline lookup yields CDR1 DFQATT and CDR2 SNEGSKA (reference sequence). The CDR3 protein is CSATGVLGSYEQYF. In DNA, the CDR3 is TGCAGTGCTACAGGGGTCCTTGGCTCCTACGAGCAGTACTTC.

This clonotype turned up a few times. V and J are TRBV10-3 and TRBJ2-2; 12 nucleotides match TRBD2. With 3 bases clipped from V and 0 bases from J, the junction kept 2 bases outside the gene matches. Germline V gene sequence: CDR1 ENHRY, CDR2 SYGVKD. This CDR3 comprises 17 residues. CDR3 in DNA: TGTGCCATCAGTGATAGACTAGCGGGGGCGAACACCGGGGAGCTGTTTTTT. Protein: CAISDRLAGANTGELFF.

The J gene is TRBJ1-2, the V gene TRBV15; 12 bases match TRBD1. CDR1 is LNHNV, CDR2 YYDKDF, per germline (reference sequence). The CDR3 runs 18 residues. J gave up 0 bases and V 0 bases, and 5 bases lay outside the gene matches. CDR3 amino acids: CATSRDFGTGGSNYGYTF. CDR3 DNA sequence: TGTGCCACCAGCAGAGATTTCGGGACAGGGGGCTCTAACTATGGCTACACCTTC.

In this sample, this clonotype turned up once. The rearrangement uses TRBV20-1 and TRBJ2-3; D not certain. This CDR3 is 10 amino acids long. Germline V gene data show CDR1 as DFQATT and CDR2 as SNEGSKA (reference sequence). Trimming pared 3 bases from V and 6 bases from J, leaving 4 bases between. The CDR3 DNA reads TGCAGTGCTAGTGACGATACGCAGTATTTT. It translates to CSASDDTQYF.

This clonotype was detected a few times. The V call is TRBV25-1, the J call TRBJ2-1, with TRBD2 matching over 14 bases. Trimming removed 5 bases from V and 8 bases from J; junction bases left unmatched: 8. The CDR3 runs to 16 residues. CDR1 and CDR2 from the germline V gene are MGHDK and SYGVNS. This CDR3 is CASSSPGLAGVDEQFF. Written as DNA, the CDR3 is TGTGCCAGCAGTTCTCCGGGACTAGCGGGAGTGGATGAGCAGTTCTTC.

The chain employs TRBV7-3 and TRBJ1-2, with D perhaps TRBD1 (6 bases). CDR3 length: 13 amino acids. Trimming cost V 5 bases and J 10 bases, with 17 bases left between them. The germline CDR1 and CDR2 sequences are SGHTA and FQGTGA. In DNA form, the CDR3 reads TGTGCCAGCAGCGCCCAGGGGTTCATCGACTACACCTTC. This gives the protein CASSAQGFIDYTF.

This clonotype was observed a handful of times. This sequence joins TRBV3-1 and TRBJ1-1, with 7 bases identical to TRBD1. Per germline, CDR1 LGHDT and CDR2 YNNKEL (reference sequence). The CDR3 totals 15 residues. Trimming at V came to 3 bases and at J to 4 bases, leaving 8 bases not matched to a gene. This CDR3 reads CASSHHAGGITEAFF. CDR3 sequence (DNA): TGTGCCAGCAGCCATCATGCAGGGGGAATCACTGAAGCTTTCTTT. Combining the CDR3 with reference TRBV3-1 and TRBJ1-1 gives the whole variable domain DTAVSQTPKYLVTQMGNDKSIKCEQNLGHDTMYWYKQDSKKFLKIMFSYNNKELIINETVPNRFSPKSPDKAHLNLHINSLELGDSAVYFCASSHHAGGITEAFFGQGTRLTVV.

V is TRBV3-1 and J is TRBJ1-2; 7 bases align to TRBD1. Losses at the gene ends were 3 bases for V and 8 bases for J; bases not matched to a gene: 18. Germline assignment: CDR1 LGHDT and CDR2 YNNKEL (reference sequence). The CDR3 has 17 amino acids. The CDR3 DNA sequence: TGTGCCAGCAGCCAGGGCCCGGGAGGGGACAGCGGTTACGGCTACACCTTC. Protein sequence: CASSQGPGGDSGYGYTF.

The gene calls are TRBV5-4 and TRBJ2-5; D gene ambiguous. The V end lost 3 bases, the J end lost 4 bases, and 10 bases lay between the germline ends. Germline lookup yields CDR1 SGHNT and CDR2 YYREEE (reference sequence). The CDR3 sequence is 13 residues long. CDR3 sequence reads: CASSYIAGETQYF. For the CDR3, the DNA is TGTGCCAGCAGCTACATAGCCGGAGAGACCCAGTACTTC.

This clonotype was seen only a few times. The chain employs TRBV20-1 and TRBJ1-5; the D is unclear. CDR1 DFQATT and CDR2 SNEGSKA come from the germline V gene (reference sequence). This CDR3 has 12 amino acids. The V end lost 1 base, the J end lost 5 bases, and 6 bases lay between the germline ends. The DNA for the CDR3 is TGCAGTGCTAGAGCTGGTGATCAGCCCCAGCATTTT. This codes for CSARAGDQPQHF.

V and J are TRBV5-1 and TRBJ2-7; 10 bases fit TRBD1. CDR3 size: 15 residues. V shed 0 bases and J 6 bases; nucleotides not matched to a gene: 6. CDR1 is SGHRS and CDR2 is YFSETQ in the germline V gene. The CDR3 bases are TGCGCCAGCAGCTTGGATGGACAGGGGGGAGGCGAGCAGTACTTC. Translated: CASSLDGQGGGEQYF.

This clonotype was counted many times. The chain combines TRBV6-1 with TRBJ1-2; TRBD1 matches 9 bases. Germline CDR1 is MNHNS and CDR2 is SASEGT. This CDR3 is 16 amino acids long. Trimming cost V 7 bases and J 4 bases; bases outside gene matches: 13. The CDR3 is CASTPQGQGWSYGYTF. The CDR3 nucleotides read TGTGCCAGCACTCCACAGGGACAGGGTTGGTCCTATGGCTACACCTTC.

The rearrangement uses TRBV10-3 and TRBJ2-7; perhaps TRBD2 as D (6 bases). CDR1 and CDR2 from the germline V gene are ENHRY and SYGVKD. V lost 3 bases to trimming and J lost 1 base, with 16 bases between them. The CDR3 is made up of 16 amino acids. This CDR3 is CAISEAGRTASYEQYF. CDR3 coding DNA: TGTGCCATCAGTGAAGCTGGGAGGACGGCGTCCTACGAGCAGTACTTC.

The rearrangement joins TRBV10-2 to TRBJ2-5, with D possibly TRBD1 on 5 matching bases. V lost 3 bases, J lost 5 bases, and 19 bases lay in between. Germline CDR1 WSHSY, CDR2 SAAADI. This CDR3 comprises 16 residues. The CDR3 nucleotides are TGCGCCAGCAGTGACTTGGACAATGTTAGACGGGAGACCCAGTACTTC. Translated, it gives CASSDLDNVRRETQYF.

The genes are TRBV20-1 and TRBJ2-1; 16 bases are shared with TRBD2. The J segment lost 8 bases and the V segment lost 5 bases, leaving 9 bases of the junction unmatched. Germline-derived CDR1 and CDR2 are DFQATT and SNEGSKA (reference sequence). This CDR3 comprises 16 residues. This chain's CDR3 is CSARLGTSGRGYEQFF. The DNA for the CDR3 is TGCAGTGCTCGCCTAGGGACTAGCGGGAGGGGGTATGAGCAGTTCTTC.